This T cell receptor (beta chain) was profiled in a study of T cell responses to AZD1222 COVID-19 vaccine. Findings and caveats of the study: Recipients of AZD1222 seropositive at baseline numbered only 5 or 6. Repertoire samples came only from after the peak T cell response. Unmutated variant regions are reportedly the target of nearly half of TCRs that are spike-specific. Spike-specific TCR depth and breadth grew after two AZD1222 doses.

Trimming cost V 1 base and J 6 bases; bases outside gene matches: 4. The CDR3 has 14 residues. CDR1 is SGHVS and CDR2 is FNYEAQ in the germline V gene. Worth noting for this clone: Its target is unknown.

Sequenced by immunoSEQ multiplex PCR; TCRdb stores in-frame clones only, minus some. The repertoire holds some 110,000 clones, with about 86% as singletons. J is TRBJ1-2 and V is TRBV7-6; 8 bases are shared with TRBD1. The specimen was peripheral blood, collected 28 days after the second AZD1222 dose. This receptor was obtained from an adult who received the AZD1222 COVID-19 vaccine. CDR3 residues: CASSLGIRGHGYTF. For the CDR3, the DNA is TGTGCCAGCAGCTTAGGAATCAGGGGGCATGGCTACACCTTC.